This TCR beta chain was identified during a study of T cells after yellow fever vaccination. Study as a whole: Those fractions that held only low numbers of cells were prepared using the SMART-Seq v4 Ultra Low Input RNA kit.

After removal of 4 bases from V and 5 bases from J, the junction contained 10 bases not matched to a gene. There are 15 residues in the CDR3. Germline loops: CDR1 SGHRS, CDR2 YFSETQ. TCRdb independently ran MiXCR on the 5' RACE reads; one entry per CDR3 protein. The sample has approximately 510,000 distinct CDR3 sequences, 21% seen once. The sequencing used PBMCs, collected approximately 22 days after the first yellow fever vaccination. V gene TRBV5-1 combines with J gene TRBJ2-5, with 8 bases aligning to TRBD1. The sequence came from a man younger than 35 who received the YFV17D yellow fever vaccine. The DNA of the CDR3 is TGCGCCAGCAGCCGAAGGACAGGGTTAGGGGAGACCCAGTACTTC. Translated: CASSRRTGLGETQYF.